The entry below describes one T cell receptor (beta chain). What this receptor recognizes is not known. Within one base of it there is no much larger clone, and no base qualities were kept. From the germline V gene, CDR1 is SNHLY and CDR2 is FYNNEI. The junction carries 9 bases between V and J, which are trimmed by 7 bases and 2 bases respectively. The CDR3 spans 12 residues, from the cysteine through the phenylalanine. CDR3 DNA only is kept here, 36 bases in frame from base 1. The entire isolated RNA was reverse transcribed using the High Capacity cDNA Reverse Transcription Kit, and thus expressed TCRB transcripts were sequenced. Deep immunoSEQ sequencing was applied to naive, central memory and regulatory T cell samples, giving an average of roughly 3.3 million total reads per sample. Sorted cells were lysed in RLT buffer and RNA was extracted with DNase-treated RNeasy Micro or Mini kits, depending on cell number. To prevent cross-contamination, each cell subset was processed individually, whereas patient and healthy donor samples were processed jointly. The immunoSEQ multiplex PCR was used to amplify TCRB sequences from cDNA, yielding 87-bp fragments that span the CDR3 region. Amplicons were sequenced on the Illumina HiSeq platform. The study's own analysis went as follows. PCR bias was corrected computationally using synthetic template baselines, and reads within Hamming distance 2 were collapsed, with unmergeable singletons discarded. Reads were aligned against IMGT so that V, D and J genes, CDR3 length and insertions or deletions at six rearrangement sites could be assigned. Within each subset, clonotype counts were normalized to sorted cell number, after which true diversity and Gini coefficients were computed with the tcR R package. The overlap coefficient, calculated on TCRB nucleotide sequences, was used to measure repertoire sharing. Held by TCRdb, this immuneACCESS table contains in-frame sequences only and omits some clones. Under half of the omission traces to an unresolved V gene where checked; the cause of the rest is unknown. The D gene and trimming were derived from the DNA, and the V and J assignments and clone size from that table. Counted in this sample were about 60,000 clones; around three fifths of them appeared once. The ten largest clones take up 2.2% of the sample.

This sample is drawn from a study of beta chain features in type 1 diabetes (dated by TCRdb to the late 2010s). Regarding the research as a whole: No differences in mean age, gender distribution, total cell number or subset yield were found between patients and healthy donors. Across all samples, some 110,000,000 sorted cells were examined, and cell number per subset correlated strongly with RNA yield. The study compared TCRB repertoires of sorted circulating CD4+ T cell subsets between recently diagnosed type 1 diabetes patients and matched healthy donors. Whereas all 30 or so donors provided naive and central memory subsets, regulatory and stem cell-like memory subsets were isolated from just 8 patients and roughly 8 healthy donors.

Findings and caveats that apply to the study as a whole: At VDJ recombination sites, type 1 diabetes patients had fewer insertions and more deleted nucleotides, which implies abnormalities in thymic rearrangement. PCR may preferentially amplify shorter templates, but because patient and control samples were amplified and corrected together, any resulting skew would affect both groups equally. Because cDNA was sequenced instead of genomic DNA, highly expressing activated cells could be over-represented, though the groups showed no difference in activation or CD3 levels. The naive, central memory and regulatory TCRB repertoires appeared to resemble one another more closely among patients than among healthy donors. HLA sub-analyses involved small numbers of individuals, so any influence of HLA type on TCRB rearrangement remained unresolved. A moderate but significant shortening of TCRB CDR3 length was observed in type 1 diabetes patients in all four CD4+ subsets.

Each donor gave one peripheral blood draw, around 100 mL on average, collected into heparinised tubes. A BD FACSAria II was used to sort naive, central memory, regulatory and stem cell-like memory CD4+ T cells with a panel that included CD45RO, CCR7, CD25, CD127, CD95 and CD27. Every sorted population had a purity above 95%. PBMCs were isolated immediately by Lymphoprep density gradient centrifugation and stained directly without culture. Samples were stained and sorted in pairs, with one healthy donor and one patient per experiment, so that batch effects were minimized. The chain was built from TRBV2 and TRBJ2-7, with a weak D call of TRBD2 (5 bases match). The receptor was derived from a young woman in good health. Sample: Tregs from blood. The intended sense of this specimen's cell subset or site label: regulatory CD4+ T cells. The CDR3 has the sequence CASNSVPYEQYF. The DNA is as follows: TGTGCCAGCAATAGCGTACCCTACGAGCAGTACTTC.